This passage covers 6 T cell receptor beta chains from one sample sequenced in a study of blood T cell repertoires in COVID-19. Here immunoSEQ multiplex PCR was the method, and the copy in TCRdb shows in-frame clones only, minus some. The sample has around 290,000 clones, 86% seen once. Sequenced sample: peripheral blood. The receptors were gathered from a woman aged 70-85 years with COVID-19, enrolled during active disease.

This clone was detected once. The chain combines TRBV4-3 with TRBJ2-3; the match to TRBD2 covers 8 bases. The ends lost 0 bases at V and 6 bases at J; junction bases unmatched: 17. This CDR3 is 19 amino acids long. CDR1 and CDR2 from the germline V gene are LGHNA and YSLEER. CDR3 DNA sequence: TGCGCCAGCAGCCAAGATCGGGATAGCGGGGCCTGGGGGGGGGATACGCAGTATTTT. It specifies CASSQDRDSGAWGGDTQYF.

The chain couples TRBV30 to TRBJ2-7; D is uncertain. V lost 6 bases and J 2 bases, leaving 11 bases between the germline ends. This CDR3 has 12 amino acids. Per germline, CDR1 GTSNPN and CDR2 SVGIG (reference sequence). CDR3 loop: CACGPGPYEQYF. The DNA for the CDR3 is TGTGCCTGTGGACCTGGCCCCTACGAGCAGTACTTC.

The chain uses TRBV9 and TRBJ1-2; D perhaps matches TRBD1 (5 bases). There are 14 residues in the CDR3. Trimming cost V 3 bases and J 2 bases, with 11 bases left between them. CDR1 and CDR2 from the germline V gene are SGDLS and YYNGEE. The DNA of the CDR3 is TGTGCCAGCAGCGCAGTGGACAAGAACTATGGCTACACCTTC. This translates into CASSAVDKNYGYTF.

V gene TRBV28 combines with J gene TRBJ2-7, with D possibly being TRBD1 (6 bases). The CDR3 covers 15 residues. V was trimmed by 10 bases and J by 4 bases, leaving 23 bases between them. In germline, CDR1 is MDHEN, CDR2 SYDVKM. The CDR3: CATTALQGKGYEQYF. The CDR3 DNA sequence: TGTGCCACCACAGCGCTTCAGGGGAAGGGTTACGAGCAGTACTTC.

The chain combines TRBV19 with TRBJ2-3, with D unclear. The germline V gene has CDR1 LNHDA and CDR2 SQIVND (reference sequence). The CDR3 is 14 amino acids. V was cut by 5 bases and J by 2 bases, with 11 bases left in between. CDR3 nucleotides: TGTGCCAGTAGTCTCCGCGCGGTCACAGATACGCAGTATTTT. It yields the protein CASSLRAVTDTQYF.

The CDR3 is CASSLTGNNQPQHF. CDR3 nucleotide sequence: TGTGCCAGCAGCTTGACCGGGAACAATCAGCCCCAGCATTTT. This rearrangement joins TRBV7-2 to TRBJ1-5; unclear D gene. This CDR3 is built from 14 residues. From germline, CDR1 is SGHTA and CDR2 FQGNSA. With 3 bases removed from V and 3 bases from J, the gap between germline ends came to 9 bases. Full variable domain (outside the CDR3, taken from reference TRBV7-2 and TRBJ1-5): GAGVSQSPSNKVTEKGKDVELRCDPISGHTALYWYRQSLGQGLEFLIYFQGNSAPDKSGLPSDRFSAERTGGSVSTLTIQRTQQEDSAVYLCASSLTGNNQPQHFGDGTRLSIL.